The sample holds a few counts of the clone carrying this TCR beta chain. Its antigen is unknown. This same CDR3 is encoded by further DNA sequences in the sample. The repertoire was sequenced with immunoSEQ multiplex PCR; TCRdb's copy has only in-frame clones and lacks some. The sample comprises some 48,000 clones, about 95% of which are singletons, and under 0.25% rests with the top ten. The sample comes from a study of graft-versus-host responses after intestinal transplantation. For the study at large: Every recipient underwent anti-thymocyte globulin induction, then tacrolimus and steroids for approximately 3 years. General study points: The study associated peak circulating GvH clone levels with early post-transplant HvG declines. Investigators detected GvH clones in recipient marrow, with some emerging earlier in ileum or blood. Allografts of one patient group, those with graft-donor T cell macrochimerism, had high graft-versus-host to host-versus-graft clonal ratios.

CDR1 and CDR2 from the germline V gene are MNHEY and SMNVEV (reference sequence). The CDR3 covers 13 residues. Trimming left V 2 bases short and J 1 base short, with 6 bases between. This chain connects TRBV27 to TRBJ2-7; D is perhaps TRBD1 (5 bases). The sequence was collected from a human donor who was the organ donor for an intestinal transplant. The sequenced sample was unstimulated CD8+ T cells sorted from spleen or lymph node cells, obtained before transplant. The CDR3 is CASSLTGSYEQYF. For the CDR3, the DNA is TGTGCCAGCAGTTTAACAGGTTCCTACGAGCAGTACTTC.